This note documents a single TCR beta chain sequence. Its matching antigen is unknown. Naive-designated CD8 cells lacked CD45RO, were positively enriched for CCR7, and omitted terminally differentiated effector memory CD45RA+ cells. Participating donors were healthy, HIV-negative adults free of recent acute infections or vaccinations. The sample originates from a study of shared clonotypes between healthy human individuals. Broader study findings: Among several donors, approximately 5% of naive CD4 clonotypes were found in common. Depth was large, yet rarefaction showed that sorted-subset sequencing was incomplete.

The CDR3 loop spans 12 amino acids. Germline V gives CDR1 MGHRA, CDR2 YSYEKL. V was pared by 1 base and J by 10 bases, with 10 bases between. Every subset's genomic DNA went evenly onto several immunoSEQ plates. Profiling relied on immunoSEQ multiplex PCR, and the TCRdb table lists in-frame clones only, not all of them. The table has about 2.1 million clones, roughly 93% seen once. The clonotype comes from a man younger than 35 in good health. Some clones in this sample may be carry-over from other donors' samples. Sequenced sample: naive CD8+ T cells from PBMCs. This chain links TRBV4-1 with TRBJ1-1; D unresolved. The CDR3 bases are TGCGCCAGCAGCCAAGGTGGGGTGGGAGCTTTCTTT. Its protein is CASSQGGVGAFF.